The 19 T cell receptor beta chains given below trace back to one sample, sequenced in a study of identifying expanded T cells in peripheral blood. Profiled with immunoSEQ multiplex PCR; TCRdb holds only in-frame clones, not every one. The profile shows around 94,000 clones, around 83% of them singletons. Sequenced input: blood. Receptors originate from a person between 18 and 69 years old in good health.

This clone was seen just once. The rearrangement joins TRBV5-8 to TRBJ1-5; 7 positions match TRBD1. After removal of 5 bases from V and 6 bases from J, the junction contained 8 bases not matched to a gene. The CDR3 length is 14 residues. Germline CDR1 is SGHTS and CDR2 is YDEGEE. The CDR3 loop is CASSQRGRIQPQHF. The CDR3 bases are TGTGCCAGCAGTCAAAGGGGGCGAATTCAGCCCCAGCATTTT.

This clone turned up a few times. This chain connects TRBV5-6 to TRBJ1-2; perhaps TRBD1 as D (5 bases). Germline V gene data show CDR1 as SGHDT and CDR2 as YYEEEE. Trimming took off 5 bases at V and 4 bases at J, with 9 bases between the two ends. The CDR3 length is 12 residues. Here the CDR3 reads CASRQDSYGYTF. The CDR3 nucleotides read TGTGCCAGCAGACAAGACAGCTATGGCTACACCTTC. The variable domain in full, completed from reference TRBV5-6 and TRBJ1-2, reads DAGVTQSPTHLIKTRGQQVTLRCSPKSGHDTVSWYQQALGQGPQFIFQYYEEEERQRGNFPDRFSGHQFPNYSSELNVNALLLGDSALYLCASRQDSYGYTFGSGTRLTVV.

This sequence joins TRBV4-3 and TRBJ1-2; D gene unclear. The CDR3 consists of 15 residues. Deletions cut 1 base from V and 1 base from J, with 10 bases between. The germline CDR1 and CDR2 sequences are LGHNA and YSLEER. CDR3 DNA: TGCGCCAGCAGCCAAGGGTCACAGCGTAACTATGGCTACACCTTC. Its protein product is CASSQGSQRNYGYTF.

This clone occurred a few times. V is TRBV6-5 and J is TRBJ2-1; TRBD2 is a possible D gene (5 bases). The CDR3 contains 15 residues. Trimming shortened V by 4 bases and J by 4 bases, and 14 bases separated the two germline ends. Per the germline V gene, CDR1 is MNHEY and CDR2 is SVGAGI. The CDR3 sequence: CASSSREVPYNEQFF. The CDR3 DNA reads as TGTGCCAGCAGTTCCCGGGAAGTCCCTTACAATGAGCAGTTCTTC.

The DNA of the CDR3 is TGCGCCAGCAGTGGTTGGGGGCACAATGGCTACACCTTC. This gives the protein CASSGWGHNGYTF. The genes are TRBV10-2 and TRBJ1-2, with D possibly matching TRBD1 (6 bases). Germline loops: CDR1 WSHSY, CDR2 SAAADI. V dropped 4 bases and J dropped 6 bases, with 12 bases sitting between them. The CDR3 is made up of 13 amino acids.

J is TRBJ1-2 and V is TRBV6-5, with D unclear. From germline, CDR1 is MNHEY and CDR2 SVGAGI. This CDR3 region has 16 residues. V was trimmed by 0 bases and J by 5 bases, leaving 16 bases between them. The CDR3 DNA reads TGTGCCAGCAGTTACTCGAGCACATCCCGGCAGTATGGCTACACCTTC. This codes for CASSYSSTSRQYGYTF.

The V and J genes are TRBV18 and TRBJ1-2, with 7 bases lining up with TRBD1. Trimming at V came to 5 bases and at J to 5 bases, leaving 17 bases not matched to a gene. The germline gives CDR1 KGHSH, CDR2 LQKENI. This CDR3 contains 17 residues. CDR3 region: CASSNDRASTHMYGYTF. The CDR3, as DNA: TGTGCCAGCTCAAACGACAGGGCCTCTACACACATGTATGGCTACACCTTC.

This chain's CDR3 is CASSELGQEFYGYTF. CDR3 DNA: TGTGCCAGCAGTGAATTGGGACAGGAGTTCTATGGCTACACCTTC. The chain is built from TRBV25-1 and TRBJ1-2; 8 bases agree with TRBD1. This CDR3 has 15 amino acids. The germline gives CDR1 MGHDK, CDR2 SYGVNS. The junction had 5 bases not matched to a gene; V was cut back by 1 base and J by 4 bases.

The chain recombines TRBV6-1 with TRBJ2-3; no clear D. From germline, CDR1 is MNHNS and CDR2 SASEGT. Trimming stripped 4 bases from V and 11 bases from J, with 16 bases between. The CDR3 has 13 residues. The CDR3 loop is CASSGLPLGVQYF. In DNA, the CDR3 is TGTGCCAGCAGTGGACTGCCGCTCGGCGTGCAGTATTTT.

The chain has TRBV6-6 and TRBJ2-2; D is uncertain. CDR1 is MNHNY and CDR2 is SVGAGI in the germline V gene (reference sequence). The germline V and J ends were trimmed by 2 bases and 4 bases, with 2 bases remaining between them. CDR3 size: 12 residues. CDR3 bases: TGTGCCAGCAGTTACAGCACCGGGGAGCTGTTTTTT. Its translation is CASSYSTGELFF.

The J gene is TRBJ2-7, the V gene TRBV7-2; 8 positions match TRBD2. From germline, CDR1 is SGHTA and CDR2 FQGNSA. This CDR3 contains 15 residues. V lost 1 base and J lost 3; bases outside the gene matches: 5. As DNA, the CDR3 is TGTGCCAGCAGCTTAGATAGCGGGGCCCTCTACGAGCAGTACTTC. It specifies CASSLDSGALYEQYF. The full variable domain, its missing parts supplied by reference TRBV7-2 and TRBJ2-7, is GAGVSQSPSNKVTEKGKDVELRCDPISGHTALYWYRQSLGQGLEFLIYFQGNSAPDKSGLPSDRFSAERTGGSVSTLTIQRTQQEDSAVYLCASSLDSGALYEQYFGPGTRLTVT.

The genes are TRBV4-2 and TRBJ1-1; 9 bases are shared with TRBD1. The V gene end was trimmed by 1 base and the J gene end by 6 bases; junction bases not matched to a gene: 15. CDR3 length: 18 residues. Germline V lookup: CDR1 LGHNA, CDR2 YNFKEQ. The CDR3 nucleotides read TGTGCCAGCAGCCAAGTGGTGACAGGGGGGGCCCGAAGTTCTGAAGCTTTCTTT. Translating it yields CASSQVVTGGARSSEAFF.

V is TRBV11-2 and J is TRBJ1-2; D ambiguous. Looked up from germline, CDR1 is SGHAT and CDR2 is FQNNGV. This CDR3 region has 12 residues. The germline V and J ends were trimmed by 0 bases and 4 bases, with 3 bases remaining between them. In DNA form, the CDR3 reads TGTGCCAGCAGCTTAGAAATCTATGGCTACACCTTC. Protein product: CASSLEIYGYTF.

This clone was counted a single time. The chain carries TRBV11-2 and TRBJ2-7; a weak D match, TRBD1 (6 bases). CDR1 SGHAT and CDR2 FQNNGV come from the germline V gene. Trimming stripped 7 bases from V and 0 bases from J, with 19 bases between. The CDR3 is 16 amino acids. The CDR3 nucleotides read TGTGCCAGCAAAACAAGCTCAGGACAGTCCTCCTACGAGCAGTACTTC. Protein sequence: CASKTSSGQSSYEQYF. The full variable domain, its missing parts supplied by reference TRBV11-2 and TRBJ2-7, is EAGVAQSPRYKIIEKRQSVAFWCNPISGHATLYWYQQILGQGPKLLIQFQNNGVVDDSQLPKDRFSAERLKGVDSTLKIQPAKLEDSAVYLCASKTSSGQSSYEQYFGPGTRLTVT.

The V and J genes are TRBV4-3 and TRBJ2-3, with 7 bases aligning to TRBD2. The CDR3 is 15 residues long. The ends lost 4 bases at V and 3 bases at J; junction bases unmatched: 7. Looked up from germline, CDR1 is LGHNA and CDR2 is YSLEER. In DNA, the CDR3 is TGCGCCAGCAGCCGGGGGGGAGAGAGTACAGATACGCAGTATTTT. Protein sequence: CASSRGGESTDTQYF.

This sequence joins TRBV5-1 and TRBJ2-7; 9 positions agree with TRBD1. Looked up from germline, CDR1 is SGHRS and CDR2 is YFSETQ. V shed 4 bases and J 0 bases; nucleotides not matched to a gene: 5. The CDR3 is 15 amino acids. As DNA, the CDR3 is TGCGCCAGCAGCCTGACAGGGGGTTTCTCCTACGAGCAGTACTTC. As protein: CASSLTGGFSYEQYF.

The CDR3 DNA is TGTGCCAGTAGTCCGCAGGTCGGGGGTAAGGGCTACACCTTC. It encodes CASSPQVGGKGYTF. This rearrangement joins TRBV19 to TRBJ1-2, with D maybe TRBD1 (5 bases). The CDR3 is 14 amino acids. CDR1 and CDR2 from the germline V gene are LNHDA and SQIVND (reference sequence). V was cut by 5 bases and J by 8 bases, with 18 bases left in between.

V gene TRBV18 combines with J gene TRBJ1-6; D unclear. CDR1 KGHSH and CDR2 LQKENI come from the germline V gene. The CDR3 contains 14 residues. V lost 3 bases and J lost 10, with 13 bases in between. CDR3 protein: CASSPPGSNSPLHF. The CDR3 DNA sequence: TGTGCCAGCTCACCGCCCGGGTCCAACTCACCCCTCCACTTT.

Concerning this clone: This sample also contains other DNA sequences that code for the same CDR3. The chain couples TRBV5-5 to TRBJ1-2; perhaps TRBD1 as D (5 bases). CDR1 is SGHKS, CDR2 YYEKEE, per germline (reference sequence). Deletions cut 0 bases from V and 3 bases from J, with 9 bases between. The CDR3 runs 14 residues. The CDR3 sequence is CASSLVRGDYGYTF. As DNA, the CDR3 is TGTGCCAGCAGCTTGGTTAGGGGAGACTATGGCTACACCTTC.